The clone carrying this TCR beta chain was observed a handful of times. This entry belongs to a study of patients and donors after allogeneic stem cell transplantation. One entry per CDR3 protein, called by TCRdb with MiXCR from the RT-PCR reads. The sample carries roughly 960,000 distinct CDR3 sequences, approximately 18% recorded once. Trimming left V 3 bases short and J 5 bases short, with 10 bases between. Germline loops: CDR1 DFQATT, CDR2 SNEGSKA (reference sequence). The length of the CDR3 is 13 residues. The chain combines TRBV20-1 with TRBJ2-2; unclear D gene. The receptor was isolated from a human donor who was either an allogeneic HSCT recipient or a stem cell or donor lymphocyte infusion donor (not recorded which). It is not recorded whose cells these are; they may come from a transplant donor. The sequenced material came from blood, either unsorted or a sorted T cell fraction (not recorded which). The CDR3 coding sequence is TGCAGTGCTAGGACTTTTGAAACCGGGGAGCTGTTTTTT. Amino acid sequence: CSARTFETGELFF.